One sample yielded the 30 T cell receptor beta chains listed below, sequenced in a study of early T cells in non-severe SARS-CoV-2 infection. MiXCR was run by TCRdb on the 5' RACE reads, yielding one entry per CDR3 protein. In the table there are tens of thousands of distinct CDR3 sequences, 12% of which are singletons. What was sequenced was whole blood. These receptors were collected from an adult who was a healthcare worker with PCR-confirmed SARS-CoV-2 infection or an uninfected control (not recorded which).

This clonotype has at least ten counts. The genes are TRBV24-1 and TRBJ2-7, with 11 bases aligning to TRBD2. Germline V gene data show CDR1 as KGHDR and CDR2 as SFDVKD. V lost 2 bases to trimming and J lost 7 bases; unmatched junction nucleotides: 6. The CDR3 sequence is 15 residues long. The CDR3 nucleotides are TGTGCCACCAGTGATTCCGGGACTAGCGGCTGGGAGCAGTACTTC. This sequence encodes CATSDSGTSGWEQYF.

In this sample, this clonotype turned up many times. The CDR3 DNA reads as TGTGCCAGCCATGGGCAGGGGGCCTACAATGAGCAGTTCTTC. It translates to CASHGQGAYNEQFF. This chain connects TRBV11-2 to TRBJ2-1, with TRBD1 matching 7 bases. V was clipped by 8 bases and J by 2 bases; unmatched bases: 6. CDR1 is SGHAT and CDR2 is FQNNGV in the germline V gene. The CDR3 totals 14 residues.

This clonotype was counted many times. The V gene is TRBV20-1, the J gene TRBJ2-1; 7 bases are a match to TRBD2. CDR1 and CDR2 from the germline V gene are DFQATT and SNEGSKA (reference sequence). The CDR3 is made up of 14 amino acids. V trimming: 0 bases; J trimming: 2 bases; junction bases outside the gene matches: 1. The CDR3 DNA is TGCAGTGCTAGAGACCTAGCGGCCTACAATGAGCAGTTCTTC. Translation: CSARDLAAYNEQFF.

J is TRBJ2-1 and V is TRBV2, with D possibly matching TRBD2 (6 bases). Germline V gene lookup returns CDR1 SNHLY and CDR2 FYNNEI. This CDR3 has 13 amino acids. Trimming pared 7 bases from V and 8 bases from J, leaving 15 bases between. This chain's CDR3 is CASTRGGMDEQFF. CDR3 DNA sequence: TGTGCCAGCACCAGAGGCGGGATGGATGAGCAGTTCTTC.

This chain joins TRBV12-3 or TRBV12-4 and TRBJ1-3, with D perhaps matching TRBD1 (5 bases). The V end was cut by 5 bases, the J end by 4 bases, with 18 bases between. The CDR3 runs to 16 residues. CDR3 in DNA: TGTGCCAGCAGTGTACAGGCTCCTTCATCCGGAAACACCATATATTTT. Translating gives CASSVQAPSSGNTIYF.

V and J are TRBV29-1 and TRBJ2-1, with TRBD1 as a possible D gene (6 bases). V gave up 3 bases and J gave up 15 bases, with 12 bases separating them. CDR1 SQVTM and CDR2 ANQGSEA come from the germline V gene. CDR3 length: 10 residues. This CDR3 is CSVEGQAAFF. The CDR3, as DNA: TGCAGCGTTGAGGGACAAGCGGCGTTCTTC.

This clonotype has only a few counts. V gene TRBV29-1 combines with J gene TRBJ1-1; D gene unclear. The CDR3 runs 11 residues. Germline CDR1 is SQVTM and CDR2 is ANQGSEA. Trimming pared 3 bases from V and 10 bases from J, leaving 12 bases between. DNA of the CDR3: TGCAGCGTTGATCACCTACCAGGAGCTTTCTTT. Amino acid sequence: CSVDHLPGAFF.

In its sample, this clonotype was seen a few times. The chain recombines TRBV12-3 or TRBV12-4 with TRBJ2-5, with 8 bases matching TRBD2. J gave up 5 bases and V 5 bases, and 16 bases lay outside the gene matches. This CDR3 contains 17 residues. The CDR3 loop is CASSPREGAGVQETQYF. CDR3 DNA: TGTGCCAGCAGTCCCCGGGAGGGAGCGGGAGTTCAGGAGACCCAGTACTTC.

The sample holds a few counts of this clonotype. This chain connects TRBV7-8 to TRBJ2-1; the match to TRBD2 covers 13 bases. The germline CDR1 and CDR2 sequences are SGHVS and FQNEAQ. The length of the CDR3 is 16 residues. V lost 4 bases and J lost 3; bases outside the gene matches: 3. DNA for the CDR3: TGTGCCAGCAGCTCGGGACTAGCGGGGTTCTACAATGAGCAGTTCTTC. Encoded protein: CASSSGLAGFYNEQFF.

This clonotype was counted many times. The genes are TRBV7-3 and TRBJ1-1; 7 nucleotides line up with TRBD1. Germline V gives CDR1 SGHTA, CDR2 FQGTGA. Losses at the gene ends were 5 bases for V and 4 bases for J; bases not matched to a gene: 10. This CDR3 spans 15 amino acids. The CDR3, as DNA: TGTGCCAGCAGCGCGCTTGACAGGGTGGCCACTGAAGCTTTCTTT. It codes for CASSALDRVATEAFF.

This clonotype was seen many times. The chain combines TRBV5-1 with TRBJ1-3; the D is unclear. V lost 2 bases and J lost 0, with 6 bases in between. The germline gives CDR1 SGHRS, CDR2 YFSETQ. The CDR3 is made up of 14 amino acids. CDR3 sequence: CASSLGSSGNTIYF. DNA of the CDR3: TGCGCCAGCAGCTTAGGGAGCTCTGGAAACACCATATATTTT.

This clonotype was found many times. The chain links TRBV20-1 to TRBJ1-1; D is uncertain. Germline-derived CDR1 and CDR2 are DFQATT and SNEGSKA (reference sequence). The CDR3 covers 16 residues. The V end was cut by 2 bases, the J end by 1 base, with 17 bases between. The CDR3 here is CSARTYSASPNTEAFF. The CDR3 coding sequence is TGCAGTGCTAGAACTTACAGTGCCTCCCCGAACACTGAAGCTTTCTTT.

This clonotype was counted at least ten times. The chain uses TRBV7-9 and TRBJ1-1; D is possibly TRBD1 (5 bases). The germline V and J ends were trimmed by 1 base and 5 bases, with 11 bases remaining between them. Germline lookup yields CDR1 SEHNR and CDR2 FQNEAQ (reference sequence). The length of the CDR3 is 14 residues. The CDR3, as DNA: TGTGCCAGCAGCTTAGAGGGGCTTGGGACTGAAGCTTTCTTT. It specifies CASSLEGLGTEAFF.

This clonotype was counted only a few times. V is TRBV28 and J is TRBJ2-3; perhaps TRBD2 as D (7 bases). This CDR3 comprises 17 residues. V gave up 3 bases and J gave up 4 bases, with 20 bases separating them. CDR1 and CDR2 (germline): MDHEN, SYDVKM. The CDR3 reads CASSLGAYARGADTQYF. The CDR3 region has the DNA TGTGCCAGCAGTTTGGGGGCCTACGCACGGGGGGCAGATACGCAGTATTTT.

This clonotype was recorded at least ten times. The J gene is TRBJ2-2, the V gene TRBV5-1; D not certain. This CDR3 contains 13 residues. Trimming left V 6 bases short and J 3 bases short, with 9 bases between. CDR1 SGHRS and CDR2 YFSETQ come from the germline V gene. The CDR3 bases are TGCGCCAGCACCGACACCGACACCGGGGAGCTGTTTTTT. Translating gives CASTDTDTGELFF.

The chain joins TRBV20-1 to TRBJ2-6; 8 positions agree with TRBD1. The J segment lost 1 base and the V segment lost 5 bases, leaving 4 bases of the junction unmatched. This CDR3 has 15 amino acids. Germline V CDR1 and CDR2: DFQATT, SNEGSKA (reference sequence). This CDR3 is CSAPDRESGANVLTF. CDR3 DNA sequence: TGCAGTGCTCCGGACAGGGAGTCTGGGGCCAACGTCCTGACTTTC.

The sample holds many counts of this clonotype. For the CDR3, the DNA is TGCGCCAGCAGCCTAGGGACAAATACCTACGAGCAGTACTTC. Its protein product is CASSLGTNTYEQYF. The rearrangement joins TRBV4-1 to TRBJ2-7; tentative D call: TRBD1 (6 bases). Per the germline V gene, CDR1 is MGHRA and CDR2 is YSYEKL. The CDR3 spans 14 residues. V was shortened by 4 bases and J by 2 bases, with 12 bases between the two germline ends.

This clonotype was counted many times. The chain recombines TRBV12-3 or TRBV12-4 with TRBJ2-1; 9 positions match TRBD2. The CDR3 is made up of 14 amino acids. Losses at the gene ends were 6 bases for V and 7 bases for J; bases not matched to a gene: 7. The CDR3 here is CASRDRGLANEQFF. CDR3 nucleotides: TGTGCCAGCAGGGATAGGGGACTAGCAAATGAGCAGTTCTTC.

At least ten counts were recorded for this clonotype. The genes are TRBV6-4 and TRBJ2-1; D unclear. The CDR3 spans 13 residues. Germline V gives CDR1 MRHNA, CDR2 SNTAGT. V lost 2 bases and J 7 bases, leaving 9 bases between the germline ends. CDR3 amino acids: CASSDKPNNEQFF. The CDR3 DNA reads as TGTGCCAGCAGTGACAAGCCTAATAATGAGCAGTTCTTC.

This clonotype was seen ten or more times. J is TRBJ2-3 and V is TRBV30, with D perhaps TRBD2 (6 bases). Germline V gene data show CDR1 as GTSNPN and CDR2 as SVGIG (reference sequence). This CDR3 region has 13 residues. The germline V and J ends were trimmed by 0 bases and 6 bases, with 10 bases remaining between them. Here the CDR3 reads CAWSVRLGDTQYF. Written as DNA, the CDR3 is TGTGCCTGGAGTGTACGACTAGGGGATACGCAGTATTTT.

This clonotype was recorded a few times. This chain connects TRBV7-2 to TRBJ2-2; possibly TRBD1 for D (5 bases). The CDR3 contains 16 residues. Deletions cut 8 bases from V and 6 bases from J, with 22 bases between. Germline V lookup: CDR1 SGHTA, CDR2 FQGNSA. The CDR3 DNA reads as TGTGCCAGCCAAACTCCCGGACATAGGGGTCCCGGGGAGCTGTTTTTT. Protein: CASQTPGHRGPGELFF. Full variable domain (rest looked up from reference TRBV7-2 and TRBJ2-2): GAGVSQSPSNKVTEKGKDVELRCDPISGHTALYWYRQSLGQGLEFLIYFQGNSAPDKSGLPSDRFSAERTGGSVSTLTIQRTQQEDSAVYLCASQTPGHRGPGELFFGEGSRLTVL.

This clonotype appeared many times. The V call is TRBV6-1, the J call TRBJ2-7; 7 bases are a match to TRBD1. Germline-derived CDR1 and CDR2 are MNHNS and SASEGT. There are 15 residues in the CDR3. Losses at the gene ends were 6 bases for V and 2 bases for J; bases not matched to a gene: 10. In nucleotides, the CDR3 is TGTGCCAGCAGAAGGGACAGTTCTCTGGCCTACGAGCAGTACTTC. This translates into CASRRDSSLAYEQYF.

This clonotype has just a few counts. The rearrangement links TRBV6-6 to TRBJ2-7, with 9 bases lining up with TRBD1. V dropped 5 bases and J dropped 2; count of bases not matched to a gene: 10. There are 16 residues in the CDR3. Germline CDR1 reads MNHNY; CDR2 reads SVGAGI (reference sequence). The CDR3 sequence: CASSREAGQGTYEQYF. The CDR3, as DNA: TGTGCCAGCAGTCGGGAGGCGGGACAGGGTACCTACGAGCAGTACTTC.

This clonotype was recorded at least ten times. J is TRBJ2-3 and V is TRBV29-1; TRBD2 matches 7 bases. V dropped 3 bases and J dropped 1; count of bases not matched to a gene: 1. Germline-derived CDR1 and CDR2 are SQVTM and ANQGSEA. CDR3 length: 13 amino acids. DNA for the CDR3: TGCAGCGTTGACGCGGGAGGCACAGATACGCAGTATTTT. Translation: CSVDAGGTDTQYF.

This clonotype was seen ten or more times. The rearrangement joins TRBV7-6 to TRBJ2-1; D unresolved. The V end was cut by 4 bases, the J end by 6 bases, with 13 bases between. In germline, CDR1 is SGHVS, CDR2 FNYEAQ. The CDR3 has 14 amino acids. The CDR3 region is CASSSPSKSNEQFF. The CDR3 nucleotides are TGTGCCAGCAGCTCTCCGTCTAAATCCAATGAGCAGTTCTTC.

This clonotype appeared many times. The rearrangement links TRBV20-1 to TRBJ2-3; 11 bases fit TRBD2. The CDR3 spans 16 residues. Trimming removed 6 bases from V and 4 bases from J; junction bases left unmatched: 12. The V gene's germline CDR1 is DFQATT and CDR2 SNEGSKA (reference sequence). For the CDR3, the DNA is TGCAGTGCCACGGAGGGTAGCGGGAGGGGGGCAGATACGCAGTATTTT. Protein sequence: CSATEGSGRGADTQYF.

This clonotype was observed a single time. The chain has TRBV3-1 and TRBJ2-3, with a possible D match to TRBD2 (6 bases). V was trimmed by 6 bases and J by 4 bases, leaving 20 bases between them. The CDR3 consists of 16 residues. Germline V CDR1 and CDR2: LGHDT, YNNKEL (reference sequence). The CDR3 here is CASSPLTTSRADTQYF. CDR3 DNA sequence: TGTGCCAGCAGTCCCCTTACAACTAGCCGCGCAGATACGCAGTATTTT.

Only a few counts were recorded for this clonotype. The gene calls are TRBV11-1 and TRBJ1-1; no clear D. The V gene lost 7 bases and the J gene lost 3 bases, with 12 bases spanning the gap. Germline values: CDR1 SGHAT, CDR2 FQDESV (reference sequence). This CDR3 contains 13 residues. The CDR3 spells CASNNRWDTEAFF. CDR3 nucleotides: TGTGCCAGCAACAATAGATGGGACACTGAAGCTTTCTTT.

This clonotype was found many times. CDR3 loop: CASSQGQNTDTQYF. CDR3 nucleotide sequence: TGCGCCAGCAGCCAAGGACAGAACACAGATACGCAGTATTTT. The V gene is TRBV4-1, the J gene TRBJ2-3; D perhaps matches TRBD1 (5 bases). The CDR3 totals 14 residues. CDR1 is MGHRA and CDR2 is YSYEKL in the germline V gene. V dropped 1 base and J dropped 2 bases, with 7 bases sitting between them.

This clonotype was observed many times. CDR3 sequence: CASSATSGGIYEQYF. DNA of the CDR3: TGCGCCAGCAGTGCGACTAGCGGGGGTATCTACGAGCAGTACTTC. V gene TRBV10-1 combines with J gene TRBJ2-7; 12 bases agree with TRBD2. Germline CDR1 is WNHNN and CDR2 is SYGVQD (reference sequence). J was trimmed by 3 bases and V by 4 bases; bases with no gene match: 4. This CDR3 is built from 15 residues.